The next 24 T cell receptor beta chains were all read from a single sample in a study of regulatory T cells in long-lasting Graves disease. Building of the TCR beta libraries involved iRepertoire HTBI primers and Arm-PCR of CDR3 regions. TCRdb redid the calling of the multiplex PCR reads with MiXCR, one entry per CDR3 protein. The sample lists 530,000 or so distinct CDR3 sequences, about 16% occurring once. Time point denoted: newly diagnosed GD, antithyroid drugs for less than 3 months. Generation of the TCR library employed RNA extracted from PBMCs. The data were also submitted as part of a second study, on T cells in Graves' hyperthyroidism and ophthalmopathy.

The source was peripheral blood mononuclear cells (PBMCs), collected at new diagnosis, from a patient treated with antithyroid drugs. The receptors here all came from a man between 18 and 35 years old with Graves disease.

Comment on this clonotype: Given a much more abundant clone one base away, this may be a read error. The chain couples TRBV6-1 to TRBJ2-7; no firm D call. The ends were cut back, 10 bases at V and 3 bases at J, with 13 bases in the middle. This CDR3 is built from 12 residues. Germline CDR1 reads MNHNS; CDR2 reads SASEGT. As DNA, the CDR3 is TGTGCCAACGGCACTGGCCGCTACGAGCAGTACTTC. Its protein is CANGTGRYEQYF.

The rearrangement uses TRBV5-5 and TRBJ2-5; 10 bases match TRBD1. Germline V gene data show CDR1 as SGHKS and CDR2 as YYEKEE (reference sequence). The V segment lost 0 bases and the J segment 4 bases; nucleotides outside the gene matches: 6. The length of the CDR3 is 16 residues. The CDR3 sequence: CASSLADRGHGETQYF. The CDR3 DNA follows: TGTGCCAGCAGCTTGGCCGACAGGGGGCACGGAGAGACCCAGTACTTC.

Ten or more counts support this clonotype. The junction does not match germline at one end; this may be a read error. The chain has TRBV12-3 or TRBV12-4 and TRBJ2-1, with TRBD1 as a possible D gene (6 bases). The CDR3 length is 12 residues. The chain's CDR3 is CASSLGGNEQFF. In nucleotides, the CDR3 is TGTGCCAGCAGCTTAGGGGGCAATGAGCAGTTCTTC.

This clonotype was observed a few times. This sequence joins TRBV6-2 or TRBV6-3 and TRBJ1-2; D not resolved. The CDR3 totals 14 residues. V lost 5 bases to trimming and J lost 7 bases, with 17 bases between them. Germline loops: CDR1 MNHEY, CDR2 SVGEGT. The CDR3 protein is CASSEATPWGGYTF. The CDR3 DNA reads TGTGCCAGCAGTGAAGCGACCCCTTGGGGTGGCTACACCTTC.

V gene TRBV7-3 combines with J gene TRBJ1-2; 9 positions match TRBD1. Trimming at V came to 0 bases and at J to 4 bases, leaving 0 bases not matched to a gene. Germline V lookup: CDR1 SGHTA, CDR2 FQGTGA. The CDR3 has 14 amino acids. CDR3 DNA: TGTGCCAGCAGCTTAACGGACAGGGGCTATGGCTACACCTTC. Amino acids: CASSLTDRGYGYTF.

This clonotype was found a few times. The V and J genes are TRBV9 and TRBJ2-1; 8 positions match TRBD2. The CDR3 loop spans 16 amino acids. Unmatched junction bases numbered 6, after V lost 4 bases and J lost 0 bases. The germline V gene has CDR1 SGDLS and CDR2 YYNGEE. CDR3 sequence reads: CASSTGSGSSYNEQFF. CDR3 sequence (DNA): TGTGCCAGCAGCACTGGGAGCGGGAGCTCCTACAATGAGCAGTTCTTC.

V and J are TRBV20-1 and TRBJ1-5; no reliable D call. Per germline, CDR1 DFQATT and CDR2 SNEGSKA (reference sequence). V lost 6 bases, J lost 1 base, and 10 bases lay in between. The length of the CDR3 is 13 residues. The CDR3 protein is CSARSTSNQPQHF. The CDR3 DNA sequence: TGCAGTGCCCGAAGCACCAGCAATCAGCCCCAGCATTTT.

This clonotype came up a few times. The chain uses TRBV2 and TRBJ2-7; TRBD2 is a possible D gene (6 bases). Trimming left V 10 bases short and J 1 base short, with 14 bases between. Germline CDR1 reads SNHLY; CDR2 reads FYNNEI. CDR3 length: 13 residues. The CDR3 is CATEEGMSYEQYF. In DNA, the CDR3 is TGTGCCACCGAGGAGGGAATGTCCTACGAGCAGTACTTC.

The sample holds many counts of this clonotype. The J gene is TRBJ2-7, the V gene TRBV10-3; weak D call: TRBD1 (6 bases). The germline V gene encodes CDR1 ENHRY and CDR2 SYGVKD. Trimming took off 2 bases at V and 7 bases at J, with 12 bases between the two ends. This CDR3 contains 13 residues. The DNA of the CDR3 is TGTGCCATCAGTGAGGAACCCACAGGGGAGCAGTACTTC. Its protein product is CAISEEPTGEQYF.

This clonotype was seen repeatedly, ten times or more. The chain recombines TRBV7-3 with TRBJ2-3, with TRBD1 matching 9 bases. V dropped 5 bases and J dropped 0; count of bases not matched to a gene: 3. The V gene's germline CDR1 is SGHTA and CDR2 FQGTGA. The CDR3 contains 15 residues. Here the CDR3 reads CASSKQGASTDTQYF. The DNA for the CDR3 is TGTGCCAGCAGCAAACAGGGGGCAAGCACAGATACGCAGTATTTT.

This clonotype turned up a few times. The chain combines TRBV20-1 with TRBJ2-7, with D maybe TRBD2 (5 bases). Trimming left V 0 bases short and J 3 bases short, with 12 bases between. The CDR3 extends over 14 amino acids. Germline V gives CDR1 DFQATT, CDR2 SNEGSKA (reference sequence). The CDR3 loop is CSARDVPTSYEQYF. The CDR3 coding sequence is TGCAGTGCTAGAGATGTACCAACTAGCTACGAGCAGTACTTC.

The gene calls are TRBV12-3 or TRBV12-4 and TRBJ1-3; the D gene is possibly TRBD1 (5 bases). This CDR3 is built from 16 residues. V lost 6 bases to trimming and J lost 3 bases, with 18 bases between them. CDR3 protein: CASSPFAGFNGNTIYF. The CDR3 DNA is TGTGCCAGCAGCCCGTTCGCAGGGTTCAATGGAAACACCATATATTTT.

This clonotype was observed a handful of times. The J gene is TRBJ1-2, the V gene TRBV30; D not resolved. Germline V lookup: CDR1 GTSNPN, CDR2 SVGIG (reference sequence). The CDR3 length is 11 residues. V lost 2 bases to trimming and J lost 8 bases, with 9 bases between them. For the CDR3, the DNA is TGTGCCTGGAGTCTAGGACGCGGCTACACCTTC. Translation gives CAWSLGRGYTF.

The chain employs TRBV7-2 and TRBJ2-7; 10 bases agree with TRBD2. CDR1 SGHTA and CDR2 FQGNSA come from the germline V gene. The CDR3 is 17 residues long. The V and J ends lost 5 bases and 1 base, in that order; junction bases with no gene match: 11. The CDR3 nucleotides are TGTGCCAGCAGCCGTCCGGGACTAGCGTTGCAATCCTACGAGCAGTACTTC. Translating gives CASSRPGLALQSYEQYF.

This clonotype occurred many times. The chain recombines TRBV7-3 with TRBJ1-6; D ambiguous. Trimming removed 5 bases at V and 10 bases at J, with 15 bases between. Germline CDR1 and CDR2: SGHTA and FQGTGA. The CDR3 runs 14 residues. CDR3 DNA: TGTGCCAGCAGCCAAAGGTCCGGGGAATCACCCCTCCACTTT. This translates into CASSQRSGESPLHF.

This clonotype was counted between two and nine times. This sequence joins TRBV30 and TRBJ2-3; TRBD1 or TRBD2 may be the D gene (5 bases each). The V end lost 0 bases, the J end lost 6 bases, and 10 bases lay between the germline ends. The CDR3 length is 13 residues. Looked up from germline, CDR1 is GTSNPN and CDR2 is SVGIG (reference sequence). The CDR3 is CAWSVGTADTQYF. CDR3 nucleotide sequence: TGTGCCTGGAGTGTAGGGACGGCCGATACGCAGTATTTT.

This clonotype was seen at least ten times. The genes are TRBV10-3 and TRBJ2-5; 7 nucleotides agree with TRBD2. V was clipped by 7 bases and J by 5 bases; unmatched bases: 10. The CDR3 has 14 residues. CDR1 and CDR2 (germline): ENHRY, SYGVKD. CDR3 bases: TGTGCCATCAACAGCGGGACCCGCGGGGAGACCCAGTACTTC. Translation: CAINSGTRGETQYF.

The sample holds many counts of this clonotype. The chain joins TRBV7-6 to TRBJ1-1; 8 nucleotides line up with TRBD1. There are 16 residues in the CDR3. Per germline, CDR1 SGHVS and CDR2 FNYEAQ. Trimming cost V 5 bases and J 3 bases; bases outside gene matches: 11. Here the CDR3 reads CASSDPGRGRDTEAFF. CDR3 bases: TGTGCCAGCAGCGATCCCGGCAGGGGGCGTGACACTGAAGCTTTCTTT.

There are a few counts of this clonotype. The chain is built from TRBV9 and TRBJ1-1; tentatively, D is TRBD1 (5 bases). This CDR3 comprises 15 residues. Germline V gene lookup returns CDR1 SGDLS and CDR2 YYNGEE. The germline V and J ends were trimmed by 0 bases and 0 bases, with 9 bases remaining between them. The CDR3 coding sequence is TGTGCCAGCAGCGTAGACCCGGACATGAACACTGAAGCTTTCTTT. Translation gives CASSVDPDMNTEAFF.

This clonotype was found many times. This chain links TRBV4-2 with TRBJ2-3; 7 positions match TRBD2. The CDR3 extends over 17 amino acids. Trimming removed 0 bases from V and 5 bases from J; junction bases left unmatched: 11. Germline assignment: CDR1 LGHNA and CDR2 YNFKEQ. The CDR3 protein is CASSQDIGGSLRDTQYF. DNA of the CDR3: TGTGCCAGCAGCCAAGATATTGGCGGGAGTCTTAGAGATACGCAGTATTTT.

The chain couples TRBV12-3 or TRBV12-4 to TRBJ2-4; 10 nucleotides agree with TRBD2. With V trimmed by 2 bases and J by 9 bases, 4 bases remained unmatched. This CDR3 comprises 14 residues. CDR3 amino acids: CASSLLAGDLIQYF. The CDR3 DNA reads TGTGCCAGCAGTTTACTAGCGGGAGACCTCATTCAGTACTTC.

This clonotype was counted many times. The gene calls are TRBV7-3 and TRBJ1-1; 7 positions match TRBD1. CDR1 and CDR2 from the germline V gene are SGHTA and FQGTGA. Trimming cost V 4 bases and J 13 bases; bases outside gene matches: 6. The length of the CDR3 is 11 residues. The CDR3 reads CASSSQGKGFF. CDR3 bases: TGTGCCAGCAGCTCACAGGGGAAGGGTTTCTTT.

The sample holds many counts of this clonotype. The CDR3 protein is CASSFTRDRGFVEQFF. The CDR3 nucleotides are TGTGCCAGCAGCTTTACCCGGGACAGGGGGTTTGTTGAGCAGTTCTTC. This chain uses TRBV11-2 with TRBJ2-1, with 11 bases that match TRBD1. The V gene end was trimmed by 3 bases and the J gene end by 9 bases; junction bases not matched to a gene: 10. The CDR3 length is 16 residues. Germline-derived CDR1 and CDR2 are SGHAT and FQNNGV.

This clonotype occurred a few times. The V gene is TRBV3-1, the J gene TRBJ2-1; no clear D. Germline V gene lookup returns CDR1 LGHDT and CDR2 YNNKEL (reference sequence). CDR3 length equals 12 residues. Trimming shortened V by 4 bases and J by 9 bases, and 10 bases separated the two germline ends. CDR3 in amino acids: CASSLLSSEQFF. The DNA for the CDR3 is TGTGCCAGCAGCCTCCTGAGCAGTGAGCAGTTCTTC.